This T cell receptor (beta chain) was obtained from a study of T cell responses to AZD1222 COVID-19 vaccine. Turning to this clone: Antigen specificity is unknown.

Method: immunoSEQ multiplex PCR; TCRdb's copy keeps in-frame clones and lacks some. The sample has about 140,000 clones, about 91% seen once. The CDR3 extends over 15 amino acids. Trimming removed 2 bases from V and 0 bases from J, with 8 bases in between. Germline V gene lookup returns CDR1 MNHNY and CDR2 SVGAGI (reference sequence). Regarding the study as a whole: Spike as a whole was targeted by vaccine-associated CD4 TCRs, dominant at 160-218 and 743-854.

This chain links TRBV6-6 with TRBJ1-5, with a tentative D call TRBD1 (5 bases). The sample here was peripheral blood, taken on day 0 of AZD1222 vaccination. The TCR sequence derives from an adult in good health. This CDR3 is CASSYRQHSNQPQHF. DNA of the CDR3: TGTGCCAGCAGTTACCGACAGCATAGCAATCAGCCCCAGCATTTT.